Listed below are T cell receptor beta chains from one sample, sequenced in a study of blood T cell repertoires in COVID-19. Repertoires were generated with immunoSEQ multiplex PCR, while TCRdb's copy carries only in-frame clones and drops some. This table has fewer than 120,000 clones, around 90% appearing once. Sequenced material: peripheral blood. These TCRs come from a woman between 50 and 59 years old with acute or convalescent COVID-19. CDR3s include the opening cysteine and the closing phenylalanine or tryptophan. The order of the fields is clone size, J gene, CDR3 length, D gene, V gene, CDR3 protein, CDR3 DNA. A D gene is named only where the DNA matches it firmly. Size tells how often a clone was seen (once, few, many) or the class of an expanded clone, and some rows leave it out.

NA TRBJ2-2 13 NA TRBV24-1 CATSDFRGGELFF TGTGCCACCAGTGATTTTCGCGGCGGGGAGCTGTTTTTT
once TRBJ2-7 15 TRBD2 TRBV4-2 CASSPTWDYSYEQYF TGTGCCAGCAGCCCCACTTGGGACTACTCCTACGAGCAGTACTTC
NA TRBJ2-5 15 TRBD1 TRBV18 CASSPGQGARETQYF TGTGCCAGCTCACCCGGACAGGGGGCGCGTGAGACCCAGTACTTC
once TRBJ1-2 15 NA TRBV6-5 CATLQGTIDLYGYTF TGTGCCACACTACAGGGAACAATCGACCTCTATGGCTACACCTTC
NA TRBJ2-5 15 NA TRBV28 CASSLSGGYPRAQYF TGTGCCAGCAGCTTAAGTGGGGGGTACCCGCGGGCCCAGTACTTC
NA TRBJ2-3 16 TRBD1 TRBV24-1 CATSTRTGKGTDTQYF TGTGCCACCAGTACCCGGACAGGGAAAGGCACAGATACGCAGTATTTT
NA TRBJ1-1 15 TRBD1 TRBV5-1 CASSHGQGAGTEAFF TGCGCCAGCAGCCACGGACAGGGGGCAGGCACTGAAGCTTTCTTT
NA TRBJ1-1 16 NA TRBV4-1 CASSQDPRGGHTEAFF TGCGCCAGCAGCCAAGATCCCCGGGGGGGGCACACTGAAGCTTTCTTT
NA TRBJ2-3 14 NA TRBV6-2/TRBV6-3 CASSDTRNSDTQYF TGTGCCAGCAGTGACACTAGGAACTCAGATACGCAGTATTTT
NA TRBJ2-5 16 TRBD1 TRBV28 CASSPGLGTGEETQYF TGTGCCAGCAGTCCCGGTCTGGGGACAGGGGAAGAGACCCAGTACTTC
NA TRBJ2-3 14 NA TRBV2 CASREGTGTDTQYF TGTGCCAGCAGGGAGGGAACGGGCACAGATACGCAGTATTTT
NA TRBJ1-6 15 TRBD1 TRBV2 CASREDRVYNSPLHF TGTGCCTCCCGCGAGGACAGGGTCTATAATTCACCCCTCCACTTT
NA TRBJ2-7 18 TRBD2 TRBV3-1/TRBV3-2 CASSQLGGLAGDRNEQYF TGTGCCAGCAGCCAATTGGGGGGACTAGCGGGAGACAGAAACGAGCAGTACTTC
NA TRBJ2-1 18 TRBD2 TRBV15 CATIHHPKRGASYNEQFF TGTGCCACCATCCATCATCCCAAGCGGGGAGCCTCCTACAATGAGCAGTTCTTC
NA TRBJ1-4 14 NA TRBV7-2 CASSSRRFNEKLFF TGTGCCAGCAGCTCCCGGCGGTTTAATGAAAAACTGTTTTTT
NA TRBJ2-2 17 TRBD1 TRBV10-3 CAISPTGQATLGSELFF TGTGCCATCAGCCCCACCGGACAGGCCACTTTGGGGTCGGAGCTGTTTTTT
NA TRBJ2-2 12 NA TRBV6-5 CASSPPTGELFF TGTGCCAGCAGTCCCCCAACCGGGGAGCTGTTTTTT
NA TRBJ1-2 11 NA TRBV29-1 CSSHHGSGYTF TGCAGTTCTCATCATGGCTCTGGCTACACCTTC
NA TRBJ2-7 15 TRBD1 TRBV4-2 CASSRRGQGGAEQYF TGTGCCAGCAGCCGCCGTGGACAGGGGGGGGCCGAGCAGTACTTC
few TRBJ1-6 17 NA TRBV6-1 CASSELRPAAYNSPLHF TGTGCCAGCAGTGAACTAAGGCCCGCGGCCTATAATTCACCCCTCCACTTT
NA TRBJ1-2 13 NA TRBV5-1 CASSLWKEFGYTF TGCGCCAGCAGCTTGTGGAAGGAGTTTGGCTACACCTTC
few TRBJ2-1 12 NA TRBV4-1 CASSQEWSEQFF TGCGCCAGCAGCCAAGAGTGGAGCGAGCAGTTCTTC
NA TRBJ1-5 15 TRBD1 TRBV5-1 CASRPTGVSNQPQHF TGCGCCAGCAGGCCGACAGGGGTTAGCAATCAGCCCCAGCATTTT
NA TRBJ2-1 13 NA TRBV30 CAWNHGRYGEQFF TGTGCCTGGAACCACGGGAGATATGGTGAGCAGTTCTTC
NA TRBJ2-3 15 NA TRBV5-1 CASSPAGAVTDTQYF TGCGCCAGCAGCCCGGCGGGGGCTGTCACAGATACGCAGTATTTT
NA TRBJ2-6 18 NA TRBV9 CASSVSVVISSGANVLTF TGTGCCAGCAGCGTAAGCGTGGTTATAAGCTCTGGGGCCAACGTCCTGACTTTC
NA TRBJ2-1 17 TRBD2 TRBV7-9 CASSLVGGRTSYNEQFF TGTGCCAGCAGCTTAGTAGGCGGGAGGACTTCCTACAATGAGCAGTTCTTC
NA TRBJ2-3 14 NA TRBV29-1 CSVEESFPPDTQYF TGCAGCGTTGAAGAGTCGTTTCCCCCAGATACGCAGTATTTT
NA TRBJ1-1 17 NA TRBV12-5 CASGLVITSSGVTEAFF TGTGCTAGTGGTTTGGTAATTACCAGCTCCGGGGTCACTGAAGCTTTCTTT
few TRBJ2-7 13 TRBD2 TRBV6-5 CAAGRGVGYEQYF TGTGCCGCCGGGAGGGGCGTCGGCTACGAGCAGTACTTC
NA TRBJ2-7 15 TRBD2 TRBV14 CASSLPGAGSYEQYF TGTGCCAGCAGCCTCCCCGGAGCGGGGTCGTACGAGCAGTACTTC
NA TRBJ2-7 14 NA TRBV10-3 CAISVENSPYEQYF TGTGCCATCAGTGTAGAAAATTCCCCCTACGAGCAGTACTTC
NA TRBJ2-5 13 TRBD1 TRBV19 CASRETGTETQYF TGTGCCAGTAGAGAGACAGGGACGGAGACCCAGTACTTC
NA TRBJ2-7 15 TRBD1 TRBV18 CASSPETGKAYEQYF TGTGCCAGCTCTCCAGAGACAGGGAAAGCCTACGAGCAGTACTTC
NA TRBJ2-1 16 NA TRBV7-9 CASSLDRRDGSNEQFF TGTGCCAGCAGCTTAGATCGGCGGGATGGCTCTAATGAGCAGTTCTTC
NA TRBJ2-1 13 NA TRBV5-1 CASSSGINNEQFF TGCGCCAGCAGCTCCGGGATAAACAATGAGCAGTTCTTC
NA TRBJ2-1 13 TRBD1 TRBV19 CASSLGQFDEQFF TGTGCCAGTAGTCTGGGACAGTTCGATGAGCAGTTCTTC
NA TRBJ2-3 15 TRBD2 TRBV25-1 CASSEQREETDTQYF TGTGCCAGCAGTGAACAGCGGGAGGAAACAGATACGCAGTATTTT
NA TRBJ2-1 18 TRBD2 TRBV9 CASSVEGWSGSSYNEQFF TGTGCCAGCAGCGTAGAGGGGTGGAGCGGGAGCTCCTACAATGAGCAGTTCTTC
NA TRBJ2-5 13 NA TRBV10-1 CASSEGRGETQYF TGCGCCAGCAGTGAGGGCAGGGGTGAGACCCAGTACTTC
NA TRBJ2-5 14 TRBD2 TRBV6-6 CASASGGSRETQYF TGTGCCAGTGCGTCAGGCGGGAGTAGAGAGACCCAGTACTTC
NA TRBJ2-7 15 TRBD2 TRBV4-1 CASSQASGRQYEQYF TGCGCCAGCAGCCAAGCCAGCGGGAGGCAGTACGAGCAGTACTTC
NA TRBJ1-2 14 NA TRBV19 CASSIGRASYGYTF TGTGCCAGTAGTATCGGCAGGGCATCCTATGGCTACACCTTC
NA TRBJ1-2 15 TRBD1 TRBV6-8 CASRSDPSNRGGYTF TGTGCCAGCAGGTCCGACCCCTCAAACAGGGGTGGCTACACCTTC
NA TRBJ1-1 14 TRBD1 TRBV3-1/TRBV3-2 CASGHRGMNTEAFF TGTGCCAGCGGTCACAGGGGCATGAACACTGAAGCTTTCTTT
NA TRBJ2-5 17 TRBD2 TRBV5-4 CASSLEGSGRYQETQYF TGTGCCAGCAGCTTGGAGGGTAGCGGGAGATACCAAGAGACCCAGTACTTC